Presented here are 31 T cell receptor beta chains from one specimen sequenced in a study of blood T cell repertoires in COVID-19. Using immunoSEQ multiplex PCR, the repertoire was profiled, and TCRdb retains in-frame clones only, with some absent. Of roughly 180,000 clones in the sample, approximately 86% were seen once. Material: PBMCs or T cells enriched from blood (not recorded which). Receptors were obtained from a man aged 55 to 70 who had recovered from COVID-19.

The J gene is TRBJ1-2, the V gene TRBV6-5; TRBD1 matches at 10 bases. The J segment lost 2 bases and the V segment lost 4 bases, leaving 4 bases of the junction unmatched. This CDR3 contains 15 residues. CDR1 MNHEY and CDR2 SVGAGI come from the germline V gene. This CDR3 reads CASSSPDRGNYGYTF. DNA of the CDR3: TGTGCCAGCAGTTCCCCGGACAGGGGGAACTATGGCTACACCTTC.

This clone was counted a few times. V usage is TRBV27 and J usage is TRBJ2-1, with 9 positions matching TRBD2. From germline, CDR1 is MNHEY and CDR2 SMNVEV (reference sequence). The CDR3 is 15 residues long. With V trimmed by 2 bases and J by 7 bases, 6 bases remained unmatched. The CDR3 sequence is CASSLKAGGLNEQFF. Here the CDR3 DNA reads TGTGCCAGCAGTTTAAAGGCGGGGGGGCTGAATGAGCAGTTCTTC.

J is TRBJ2-5 and V is TRBV5-4; D not certain. V was trimmed by 3 bases and J by 5 bases, leaving 17 bases between them. Germline lookup yields CDR1 SGHNT and CDR2 YYREEE (reference sequence). The CDR3 has 15 residues. The CDR3 nucleotides read TGTGCCAGCAGCTCCTTGGGTGACACCTCGGAGACCCAGTACTTC. Translating it yields CASSSLGDTSETQYF.

This clone is a singleton in its sample. This chain connects TRBV6-5 to TRBJ2-3, with a tentative D call TRBD2 (5 bases). CDR3 length: 15 amino acids. With 5 bases removed from V and 2 bases from J, the gap between germline ends came to 14 bases. Germline V gene data show CDR1 as MNHEY and CDR2 as SVGAGI. The CDR3 DNA follows: TGTGCCAGCAGTCGAGGAGGTGAATTCACAGATACGCAGTATTTT. Translating it yields CASSRGGEFTDTQYF.

The chain joins TRBV30 to TRBJ1-2, with TRBD1 matching 8 bases. Germline assignment: CDR1 GTSNPN and CDR2 SVGIG (reference sequence). V shed 2 bases and J 7 bases; nucleotides not matched to a gene: 18. The CDR3 runs to 17 residues. The CDR3 loop is CAWSNPLGGQGRRGYTF. The CDR3, as DNA: TGTGCCTGGAGTAACCCTCTCGGCGGACAGGGACGACGTGGCTACACCTTC.

The chain uses TRBV7-8 and TRBJ2-2; D is ambiguous. CDR1 is SGHVS and CDR2 is FQNEAQ in the germline V gene. Trimming took 5 bases from V and 4 from J, leaving 20 bases between them. The CDR3 is 17 residues long. CDR3 nucleotide sequence: TGTGCCAGCAGCCGGTCACCGCGAGTCGGCGGCACCGGGGAGCTGTTTTTT. Encoded protein: CASSRSPRVGGTGELFF.

The chain uses TRBV6-5 and TRBJ1-2; TRBD1 matches 8 bases. Trimming cost V 5 bases and J 10 bases; bases outside gene matches: 3. The germline gives CDR1 MNHEY, CDR2 SVGAGI. The CDR3 is 11 amino acids. In DNA, the CDR3 is TGTGCCAGCAGTCGGGACAGGACCTACACCTTC. This translates into CASSRDRTYTF.

The rearrangement uses TRBV6-2 or TRBV6-3 and TRBJ1-4; D remains ambiguous. Germline lookup yields CDR1 MNHEY and CDR2 SVGEGT. Trimming pared 4 bases from V and 5 bases from J, leaving 11 bases between. The CDR3 length is 14 residues. The CDR3 spells CASSLSRRNEKLFF. In DNA, the CDR3 is TGTGCCAGCAGTTTATCTCGGAGGAATGAAAAACTGTTTTTT.

The V and J genes are TRBV19 and TRBJ1-2, with 10 bases matching TRBD1. V shed 7 bases and J 7 bases; nucleotides not matched to a gene: 12. The CDR3 extends over 15 amino acids. Germline assignment: CDR1 LNHDA and CDR2 SQIVND (reference sequence). The CDR3 loop is CASILAQGQGFGYTF. CDR3 DNA sequence: TGTGCCAGTATCCTCGCCCAGGGACAGGGGTTTGGCTACACCTTC. Supplemented by reference TRBV19 and TRBJ1-2, the full variable domain reads DGGITQSPKYLFRKEGQNVTLSCEQNLNHDAMYWYRQDPGQGLRLIYYSQIVNDFQKGDIAEGYSVSREKKESFPLTVTSAQKNPTAFYLCASILAQGQGFGYTFGSGTRLTVV.

The rearrangement joins TRBV5-1 to TRBJ2-3, with 9 bases fitting TRBD2. After removal of 1 base from V and 5 bases from J, the junction contained 14 bases not matched to a gene. CDR1 and CDR2 from the germline V gene are SGHRS and YFSETQ. The length of the CDR3 is 18 residues. The CDR3 is CASSLIVGASGMGDTQYF. The CDR3 DNA reads TGCGCCAGCAGCTTGATTGTGGGGGCTAGCGGGATGGGAGATACGCAGTATTTT. The full variable domain, its missing parts supplied by reference TRBV5-1 and TRBJ2-3, is KAGVTQTPRYLIKTRGQQVTLSCSPISGHRSVSWYQQTPGQGLQFLFEYFSETQRNKGNFPGRFSGRQFSNSRSEMNVSTLELGDSALYLCASSLIVGASGMGDTQYFGPGTRLTVL.

The chain uses TRBV9 and TRBJ2-3, with TRBD1 matching over 7 bases. Losses at the gene ends were 1 base for V and 2 bases for J; bases not matched to a gene: 4. The CDR3 contains 15 residues. From germline, CDR1 is SGDLS and CDR2 YYNGEE. The CDR3: CASSVYGQDTDTQYF. In DNA form, the CDR3 reads TGTGCCAGCAGCGTATACGGACAGGACACAGATACGCAGTATTTT.

The rearrangement joins TRBV28 to TRBJ1-5; 11 positions agree with TRBD1. The CDR3 is made up of 15 amino acids. Germline trimming cut 4 bases from V and 7 bases from J; bases unmatched to any gene: 6. Germline CDR1 is MDHEN and CDR2 is SYDVKM. CDR3 sequence: CASSSRTGGAQPQHF. CDR3 bases: TGTGCCAGCAGTTCGCGGACAGGGGGCGCCCAGCCCCAGCATTTT. Looking up the rest from reference TRBV28 and TRBJ1-5 gives the full variable domain: DVKVTQSSRYLVKRTGEKVFLECVQDMDHENMFWYRQDPGLGLRLIYFSYDVKMKEKGDIPEGYSVSREKKERFSLILESASTNQTSMYLCASSSRTGGAQPQHFGDGTRLSIL.

The genes are TRBV5-6 and TRBJ1-5; weak D call: TRBD1 (5 bases). Between the trimmed V and J ends, which lost 4 bases and 3 bases, there was a span of 14 bases. Germline CDR1 and CDR2: SGHDT and YYEEEE. The length of the CDR3 is 15 residues. The CDR3 protein is CASSHWGVSNQPQHF. Written as DNA, the CDR3 is TGTGCCAGCAGCCATTGGGGGGTTTCCAATCAGCCCCAGCATTTT. Based on the CDR3 plus reference TRBV5-6 and TRBJ1-5, the full variable domain is DAGVTQSPTHLIKTRGQQVTLRCSPKSGHDTVSWYQQALGQGPQFIFQYYEEEERQRGNFPDRFSGHQFPNYSSELNVNALLLGDSALYLCASSHWGVSNQPQHFGDGTRLSIL.

This clone turned up a few times. The rearrangement joins TRBV6-5 to TRBJ1-3; D perhaps matches TRBD1 (5 bases). CDR1 is MNHEY and CDR2 is SVGAGI in the germline V gene. The length of the CDR3 is 16 residues. V lost 2 bases to trimming and J lost 0 bases, with 11 bases between them. CDR3 sequence (DNA): TGTGCCAGCAGTTACACCACAGGATACTCTGGAAACACCATATATTTT. Residues: CASSYTTGYSGNTIYF.

This rearrangement joins TRBV5-1 to TRBJ2-1, with TRBD2 matching over 9 bases. CDR1 and CDR2 (germline): SGHRS, YFSETQ. This CDR3 has 15 residues. The V segment lost 1 base and the J segment 4 bases; nucleotides outside the gene matches: 3. CDR3 bases: TGCGCCAGCAGCTTGCAGCGGGGGGATTACAATGAGCAGTTCTTC. Translation: CASSLQRGDYNEQFF. The whole variable domain, filled in from reference TRBV5-1 and TRBJ2-1, reads KAGVTQTPRYLIKTRGQQVTLSCSPISGHRSVSWYQQTPGQGLQFLFEYFSETQRNKGNFPGRFSGRQFSNSRSEMNVSTLELGDSALYLCASSLQRGDYNEQFFGPGTRLTVL.

This sequence joins TRBV9 and TRBJ1-1; D may be TRBD1 (6 bases). The V gene's germline CDR1 is SGDLS and CDR2 YYNGEE. The CDR3 covers 14 residues. With 0 bases removed from V and 2 bases from J, the gap between germline ends came to 8 bases. The CDR3 DNA is TGTGCCAGCAGCGTAGTAGGGGGAAACACTGAAGCTTTCTTT. It encodes CASSVVGGNTEAFF.

The J gene is TRBJ2-3, the V gene TRBV5-1, with D tentatively TRBD2 (5 bases). Trimming pared 4 bases from V and 4 bases from J, leaving 13 bases between. The CDR3 sequence is 14 residues long. Germline CDR1 SGHRS, CDR2 YFSETQ. The chain's CDR3 is CASSGQAAPDTQYF. CDR3 sequence (DNA): TGCGCCAGCAGCGGTCAAGCGGCCCCAGATACGCAGTATTTT.

This chain connects TRBV7-9 to TRBJ1-5; weak D call: TRBD1 (5 bases). Per the germline V gene, CDR1 is SEHNR and CDR2 is FQNEAQ (reference sequence). The germline V and J ends were trimmed by 4 bases and 4 bases, with 20 bases remaining between them. The CDR3 totals 17 residues. The CDR3 sequence: CASSSVPLGTQNQPQHF. Here the CDR3 DNA reads TGTGCCAGCAGCTCCGTTCCTCTCGGGACTCAGAATCAGCCCCAGCATTTT.

The chain joins TRBV5-1 to TRBJ1-4; the D is unclear. Germline V gene lookup returns CDR1 SGHRS and CDR2 YFSETQ. V lost 3 bases, J lost 6 bases, and 15 bases lay in between. This CDR3 comprises 15 residues. CDR3 in DNA: TGCGCCAGCAGCTCCGAAGCGAGTACCGATGAAAAACTGTTTTTT. Protein product: CASSSEASTDEKLFF.

The chain is built from TRBV5-4 and TRBJ1-6; 11 bases fit TRBD1. V was clipped by 3 bases and J by 4 bases; unmatched bases: 6. The CDR3 runs 17 residues. Germline V lookup: CDR1 SGHNT, CDR2 YYREEE (reference sequence). The CDR3 here is CASSSGQGARYNSPLHF. DNA of the CDR3: TGTGCCAGCAGCTCTGGACAGGGGGCTAGGTATAATTCACCCCTCCACTTT.

This clone was counted only a few times. The same CDR3 arises from other DNA sequences in this sample as well. The rearrangement joins TRBV6-5 to TRBJ1-2, with 9 nucleotides matching TRBD1. CDR1 is MNHEY, CDR2 SVGAGI, per germline. The junction had 7 bases not matched to a gene; V was cut back by 6 bases and J by 2 bases. The CDR3 is made up of 15 amino acids. CDR3 in DNA: TGTGCCAGCAGACCCCCAGGACAGGGGAACTATGGCTACACCTTC. This gives the protein CASRPPGQGNYGYTF.

This clone is a singleton in its sample. V gene TRBV19 combines with J gene TRBJ2-5; 10 positions agree with TRBD2. CDR1 is LNHDA, CDR2 SQIVND, per germline (reference sequence). V lost 2 bases, J lost 5 bases, and 2 bases stayed unmatched. The CDR3 totals 14 residues. As DNA, the CDR3 is TGTGCCAGTAGTATACAGACTAGCGGGGAGACCCAGTACTTC. It codes for CASSIQTSGETQYF.

This rearrangement joins TRBV30 to TRBJ2-5; TRBD2 aligns across 7 bases. The trim removed 3 bases at V and 5 bases at J, leaving 6 bases unmatched. The CDR3 has 13 amino acids. The germline V gene encodes CDR1 GTSNPN and CDR2 SVGIG (reference sequence). The CDR3 DNA reads TGTGCCTGGAGGATGGGGGGGTTGGAGACCCAGTACTTC. As protein: CAWRMGGLETQYF.

V is TRBV28 and J is TRBJ1-5, with TRBD1 as a possible D gene (5 bases). Per the germline V gene, CDR1 is MDHEN and CDR2 is SYDVKM. This CDR3 comprises 15 residues. V lost 6 bases and J 8 bases, leaving 20 bases between the germline ends. CDR3 loop: CASSTGGANYKPQHF. The CDR3 region has the DNA TGTGCCAGCAGCACGGGAGGGGCGAATTACAAGCCCCAGCATTTT.

This clone was counted a single time. CDR3 nucleotide sequence: TGTGCCAGTAGAACTGACAGGTCTGGAAACACCATATATTTT. Its translation is CASRTDRSGNTIYF. The rearrangement joins TRBV19 to TRBJ1-3, with D possibly matching TRBD1 (6 bases). CDR3 length: 14 residues. CDR1 LNHDA and CDR2 SQIVND come from the germline V gene (reference sequence). Deletions cut 6 bases from V and 1 base from J, with 10 bases between. Looking up the rest from reference TRBV19 and TRBJ1-3 gives the full variable domain: DGGITQSPKYLFRKEGQNVTLSCEQNLNHDAMYWYRQDPGQGLRLIYYSQIVNDFQKGDIAEGYSVSREKKESFPLTVTSAQKNPTAFYLCASRTDRSGNTIYFGEGSWLTVV.

The genes are TRBV5-4 and TRBJ1-1, with D unclear. The CDR3 spans 11 residues. Germline assignment: CDR1 SGHNT and CDR2 YYREEE (reference sequence). Trimming left V 2 bases short and J 11 bases short, with 10 bases between. CDR3 sequence (DNA): TGTGCCAGCAGCTTAGGGAGGGAGGCTTTCTTT. Translating it yields CASSLGREAFF. The full variable domain, completed using reference TRBV5-4 and TRBJ1-1, is ETGVTQSPTHLIKTRGQQVTLRCSSQSGHNTVSWYQQALGQGPQFIFQYYREEENGRGNFPPRFSGLQFPNYSSELNVNALELDDSALYLCASSLGREAFFGQGTRLTVV.

The chain couples TRBV28 to TRBJ2-7; 7 positions match TRBD2. Germline V gene lookup returns CDR1 MDHEN and CDR2 SYDVKM. The length of the CDR3 is 16 residues. Germline trimming cut 1 base from V and 6 bases from J; bases unmatched to any gene: 12. CDR3 protein: CASSLFEGGVGLEQYF. DNA of the CDR3: TGTGCCAGCAGTTTATTTGAGGGAGGGGTCGGTCTCGAGCAGTACTTC. Filled out from reference TRBV28 and TRBJ2-7, the complete variable domain reads DVKVTQSSRYLVKRTGEKVFLECVQDMDHENMFWYRQDPGLGLRLIYFSYDVKMKEKGDIPEGYSVSREKKERFSLILESASTNQTSMYLCASSLFEGGVGLEQYFGPGTRLTVT.

This sequence joins TRBV19 and TRBJ1-6; 8 positions match TRBD1. The CDR3 length is 15 residues. V lost 5 bases to trimming and J lost 7 bases; unmatched junction nucleotides: 7. Germline CDR1 is LNHDA and CDR2 is SQIVND (reference sequence). The CDR3 region has the DNA TGTGCCAGTAGTGGGGGGACAGGAAAGAATTCACCCCTCCACTTT. Encoded protein: CASSGGTGKNSPLHF.

The chain combines TRBV3-1 (or the pseudogene TRBV3-2) with TRBJ2-1, with 7 bases lining up with TRBD1. Germline V lookup: CDR1 LGHDT, CDR2 YNNKEL (reference sequence). This CDR3 comprises 16 residues. J was trimmed by 9 bases and V by 2 bases; bases with no gene match: 13. CDR3 coding DNA: TGTGCCAGCAGCCAACAGACAGGGCCTGGGAATGCTGAGCAGTTCTTC. It yields the protein CASSQQTGPGNAEQFF.

The V and J genes are TRBV9 and TRBJ1-4; 7 bases are a match to TRBD1. V trimming: 2 bases; J trimming: 10 bases; junction bases outside the gene matches: 8. The CDR3 has 14 residues. Germline V gene lookup returns CDR1 SGDLS and CDR2 YYNGEE. CDR3 in DNA: TGTGCCAGCAGCGTTACAGGGGTCGGAGGAAAACTGTTTTTT. Encoded protein: CASSVTGVGGKLFF.

The J gene is TRBJ2-1, the V gene TRBV7-2, with TRBD2 matching over 11 bases. Per germline, CDR1 SGHTA and CDR2 FQGNSA. The CDR3 is 17 residues long. The J segment lost 5 bases and the V segment lost 3 bases, leaving 9 bases of the junction unmatched. CDR3 region: CASSFPLAGGPDNEQFF. As DNA, the CDR3 is TGTGCCAGCAGCTTCCCTTTAGCGGGAGGGCCCGACAATGAGCAGTTCTTC.